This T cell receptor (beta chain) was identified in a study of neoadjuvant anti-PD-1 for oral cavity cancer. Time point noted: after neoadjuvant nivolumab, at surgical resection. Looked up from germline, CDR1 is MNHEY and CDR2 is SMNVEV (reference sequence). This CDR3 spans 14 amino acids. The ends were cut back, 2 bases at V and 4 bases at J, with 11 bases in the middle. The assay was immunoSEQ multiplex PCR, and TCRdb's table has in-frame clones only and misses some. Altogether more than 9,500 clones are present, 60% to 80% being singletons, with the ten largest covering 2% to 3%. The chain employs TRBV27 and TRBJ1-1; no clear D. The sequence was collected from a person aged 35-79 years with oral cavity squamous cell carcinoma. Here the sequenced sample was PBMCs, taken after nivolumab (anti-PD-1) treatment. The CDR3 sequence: CASSLAGPPTEAFF. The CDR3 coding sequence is TGTGCCAGCAGTTTAGCCGGGCCCCCCACTGAAGCTTTCTTT.